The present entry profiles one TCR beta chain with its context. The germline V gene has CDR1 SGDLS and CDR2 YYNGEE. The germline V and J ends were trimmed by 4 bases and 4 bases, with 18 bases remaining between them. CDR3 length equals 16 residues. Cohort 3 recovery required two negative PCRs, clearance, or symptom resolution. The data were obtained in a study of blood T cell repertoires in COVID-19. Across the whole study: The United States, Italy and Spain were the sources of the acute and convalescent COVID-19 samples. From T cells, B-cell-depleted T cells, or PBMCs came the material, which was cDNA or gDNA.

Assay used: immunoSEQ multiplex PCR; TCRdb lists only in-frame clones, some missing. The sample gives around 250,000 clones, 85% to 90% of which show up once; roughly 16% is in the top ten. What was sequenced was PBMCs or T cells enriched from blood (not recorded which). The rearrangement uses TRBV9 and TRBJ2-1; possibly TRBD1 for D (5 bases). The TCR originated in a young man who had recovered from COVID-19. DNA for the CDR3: TGTGCCAGCAGCCCCGGGCAGGGTTATAGGTACAATGAGCAGTTCTTC. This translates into CASSPGQGYRYNEQFF. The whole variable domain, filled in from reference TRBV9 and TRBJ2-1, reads DSGVTQTPKHLITATGQRVTLRCSPRSGDLSVYWYQQSLDQGLQFLIQYYNGEERAKGNILERFSAQQFPDLHSELNLSSLELGDSALYFCASSPGQGYRYNEQFFGPGTRLTVL.